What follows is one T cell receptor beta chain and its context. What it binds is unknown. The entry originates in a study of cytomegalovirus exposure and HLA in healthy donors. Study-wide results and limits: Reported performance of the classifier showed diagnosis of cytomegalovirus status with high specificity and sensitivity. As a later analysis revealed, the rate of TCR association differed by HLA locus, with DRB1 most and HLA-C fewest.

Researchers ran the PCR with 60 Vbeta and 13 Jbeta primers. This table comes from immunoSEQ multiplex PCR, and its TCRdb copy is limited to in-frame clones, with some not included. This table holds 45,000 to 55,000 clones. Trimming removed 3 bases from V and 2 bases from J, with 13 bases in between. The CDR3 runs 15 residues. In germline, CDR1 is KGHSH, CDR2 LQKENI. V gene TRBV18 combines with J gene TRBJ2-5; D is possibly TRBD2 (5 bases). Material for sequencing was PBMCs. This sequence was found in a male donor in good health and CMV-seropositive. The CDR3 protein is CASSPQLVPQETQYF. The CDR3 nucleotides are TGTGCCAGCTCACCCCAACTAGTTCCGCAAGAGACCCAGTACTTC.